This TCR beta chain emerged from a study of CD8 T cells in ankylosing spondylitis. Whole-study findings and limits: There were earlier reports of some motif variants in reactive arthritis synovial fluid and blood. Apparently characteristic of ankylosing spondylitis blood was a TCR beta motif (roughly eight highly homologous variants).

In its sample, this clonotype was seen many times. Its target is not known. This CDR3 contains 14 residues. CDR1 is LGHNA and CDR2 is YNFKEQ in the germline V gene. V gave up 1 base and J gave up 4 bases, with 9 bases separating them. The TCR beta libraries were generated through quantitative 5'-RACE incorporating molecular barcodes. In TCRdb, the 5' RACE reads were re-called with MiXCR into one record per CDR3 protein. The repertoire holds 250,000 to 350,000 distinct CDR3 sequences, 20% seen once, with around 8% in the top ten. This clonotype originated in a male donor with ankylosing spondylitis or in good health (not recorded which). The chain combines TRBV4-2 with TRBJ2-3; D is uncertain. Sequenced: blood, either unsorted or a sorted T cell fraction (not recorded which). The CDR3 region is CASSQASLADTQYF. CDR3 nucleotides: TGTGCCAGCAGCCAAGCTTCGCTAGCAGATACGCAGTATTTT.